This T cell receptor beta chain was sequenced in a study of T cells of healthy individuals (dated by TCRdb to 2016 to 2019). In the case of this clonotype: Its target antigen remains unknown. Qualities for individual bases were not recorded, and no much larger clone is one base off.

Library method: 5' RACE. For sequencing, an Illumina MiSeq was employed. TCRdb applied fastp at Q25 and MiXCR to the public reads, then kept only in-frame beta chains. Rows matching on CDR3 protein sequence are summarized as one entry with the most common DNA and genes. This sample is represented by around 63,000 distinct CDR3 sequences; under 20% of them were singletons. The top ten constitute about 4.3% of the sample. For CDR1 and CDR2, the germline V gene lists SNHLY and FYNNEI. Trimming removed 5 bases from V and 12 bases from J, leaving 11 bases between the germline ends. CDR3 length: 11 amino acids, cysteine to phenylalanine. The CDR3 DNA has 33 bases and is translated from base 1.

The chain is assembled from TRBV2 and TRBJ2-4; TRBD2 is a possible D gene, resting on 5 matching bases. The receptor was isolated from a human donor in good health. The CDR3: CASSTIRDQYF. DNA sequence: TGTGCCAGCAGTACCATACGGGATCAGTACTTC.